A single sample is the source of the 25 T cell receptor beta chains below, sequenced in a study of T cell responses to AZD1222 COVID-19 vaccine. Measured with immunoSEQ multiplex PCR; TCRdb has only the in-frame clones, and not every one. The table shows about 130,000 clones, with 75% to 90% occurring only once. Sequenced material: peripheral blood, taken on day 0 of AZD1222 vaccination. The receptors here all came from an adult in good health.

The chain recombines TRBV9 with TRBJ2-3, with 9 positions matching TRBD2. In germline, CDR1 is SGDLS, CDR2 YYNGEE. This CDR3 is 16 amino acids long. The V segment lost 0 bases and the J segment 4 bases; nucleotides outside the gene matches: 6. Here the CDR3 reads CASSVDGSGGSDTQYF. For the CDR3, the DNA is TGTGCCAGCAGCGTAGATGGGAGCGGGGGGTCAGATACGCAGTATTTT. The whole variable domain, remainder taken from reference TRBV9 and TRBJ2-3, is DSGVTQTPKHLITATGQRVTLRCSPRSGDLSVYWYQQSLDQGLQFLIQYYNGEERAKGNILERFSAQQFPDLHSELNLSSLELGDSALYFCASSVDGSGGSDTQYFGPGTRLTVL.

The V gene is TRBV29-1, the J gene TRBJ1-1; TRBD1 is a possible D gene (6 bases). Germline assignment: CDR1 SQVTM and CDR2 ANQGSEA. Trimming took off 3 bases at V and 0 bases at J, with 8 bases between the two ends. This CDR3 has 13 amino acids. The CDR3 DNA sequence: TGCAGCGTTGACGGGGGCTTGAACACTGAAGCTTTCTTT. Its protein product is CSVDGGLNTEAFF.

The chain is built from TRBV9 and TRBJ2-7, with TRBD1 matching over 9 bases. Germline CDR1 reads SGDLS; CDR2 reads YYNGEE. V gave up 3 bases and J gave up 4 bases; unmatched junction bases: 8. This CDR3 has 15 residues. The CDR3 protein is CASSAGGGQGYEQYF. The CDR3 bases are TGTGCCAGCAGCGCGGGGGGAGGACAGGGGTACGAGCAGTACTTC. The full variable domain, with the rest looked up from reference TRBV9 and TRBJ2-7, is DSGVTQTPKHLITATGQRVTLRCSPRSGDLSVYWYQQSLDQGLQFLIQYYNGEERAKGNILERFSAQQFPDLHSELNLSSLELGDSALYFCASSAGGGQGYEQYFGPGTRLTVT.

The gene calls are TRBV4-2 and TRBJ1-1; the match to TRBD1 covers 7 bases. The CDR3 covers 18 residues. Unmatched junction bases numbered 11, after V lost 1 base and J lost 0 bases. Germline V gene data show CDR1 as LGHNA and CDR2 as YNFKEQ. The CDR3 DNA is TGTGCCAGCAGCCAAGGGTCTGGGACAGTTTTCATGAACACTGAAGCTTTCTTT. Translation gives CASSQGSGTVFMNTEAFF.

The chain carries TRBV2 and TRBJ1-1, with 10 bases matching TRBD1. Per the germline V gene, CDR1 is SNHLY and CDR2 is FYNNEI. The CDR3 covers 15 residues. Unmatched junction bases numbered 8, after V lost 4 bases and J lost 6 bases. CDR3 protein: CASSGDRGPLAEAFF. DNA of the CDR3: TGTGCCAGCAGTGGAGACAGGGGGCCTCTAGCTGAAGCTTTCTTT.

The table lists this clone with a few counts. The chain carries TRBV12-3 or TRBV12-4 and TRBJ1-2; unclear D gene. The V and J ends lost 5 bases and 5 bases respectively, with 12 bases between them. This CDR3 comprises 13 residues. The CDR3 reads CASSPSGYYGYTF. The CDR3, as DNA: TGTGCCAGCAGTCCCTCAGGTTATTATGGCTACACCTTC.

This chain uses TRBV3-1 (or the pseudogene TRBV3-2) with TRBJ1-2, with D tentatively TRBD1 (5 bases). From germline, CDR1 is LGHDT and CDR2 YNNKEL (reference sequence). Trimming left V 4 bases short and J 4 bases short, with 19 bases between. CDR3 length equals 16 residues. Written as DNA, the CDR3 is TGTGCCAGCAGCCGGGGACCGATCTTGGGGGGCTATGGCTACACCTTC. Translation gives CASSRGPILGGYGYTF.

The genes are TRBV11-2 and TRBJ1-3; no reliable D call. This CDR3 region has 17 residues. The V end lost 2 bases, the J end lost 5 bases, and 19 bases lay between the germline ends. In germline, CDR1 is SGHAT, CDR2 FQNNGV. The DNA of the CDR3 is TGTGCCAGCAGCTTATTACGGACCCGGGCAGGTCGAAACACCATATATTTT. Translating it yields CASSLLRTRAGRNTIYF. The full variable domain, completed using reference TRBV11-2 and TRBJ1-3, is EAGVAQSPRYKIIEKRQSVAFWCNPISGHATLYWYQQILGQGPKLLIQFQNNGVVDDSQLPKDRFSAERLKGVDSTLKIQPAKLEDSAVYLCASSLLRTRAGRNTIYFGEGSWLTVV.

The V and J genes are TRBV6-5 and TRBJ1-4; D not certain. CDR3 length: 12 residues. Trimming stripped 7 bases from V and 8 bases from J, with 11 bases between. Looked up from germline, CDR1 is MNHEY and CDR2 is SVGAGI. The CDR3 loop is CASKEEMEKLFF. DNA for the CDR3: TGTGCCAGCAAGGAAGAGATGGAAAAACTGTTTTTT.

The chain links TRBV5-1 to TRBJ1-2; TRBD1 matches 10 bases. Losses at the gene ends were 4 bases for V and 6 bases for J; bases not matched to a gene: 12. The CDR3 covers 16 residues. Germline assignment: CDR1 SGHRS and CDR2 YFSETQ. In nucleotides, the CDR3 is TGCGCCAGCAGCCTCTCCGACATGGACAGGGGGAATGGCTACACCTTC. Its translation is CASSLSDMDRGNGYTF.

V is TRBV28 and J is TRBJ2-7; D is unresolved. Trimming pared 4 bases from V and 7 bases from J, leaving 11 bases between. In germline, CDR1 is MDHEN, CDR2 SYDVKM. The CDR3 consists of 12 residues. The CDR3 here is CASSSLRREQYF. The CDR3 region has the DNA TGTGCCAGCAGTTCTTTAAGACGGGAGCAGTACTTC.

The chain recombines TRBV28 with TRBJ2-5; 9 bases are shared with TRBD1. Germline CDR1 is MDHEN and CDR2 is SYDVKM. The CDR3 runs to 14 residues. The V gene end was trimmed by 3 bases and the J gene end by 5 bases; junction bases not matched to a gene: 4. CDR3: CASSFDRGMETQYF. The CDR3 nucleotides are TGTGCCAGCAGTTTTGACAGGGGGATGGAGACCCAGTACTTC. The full variable domain, in which reference TRBV28 and TRBJ2-5 provide the parts outside the CDR3, is DVKVTQSSRYLVKRTGEKVFLECVQDMDHENMFWYRQDPGLGLRLIYFSYDVKMKEKGDIPEGYSVSREKKERFSLILESASTNQTSMYLCASSFDRGMETQYFGPGTRLLVL.

The rearrangement uses TRBV23-1 and TRBJ1-5; 7 positions match TRBD1. TRBV23-1 is treated as an ORF (open reading frame) with a function not yet certain. This CDR3 is built from 18 residues. V trimming: 11 bases; J trimming: 1 base; junction bases outside the gene matches: 20. The CDR3 DNA follows: TGCGCCGTTGGCACCGGGACAGATTCTTTGGCGAGCAATCAGCCCCAGCATTTT. It is translated as CAVGTGTDSLASNQPQHF.

V gene TRBV7-2 combines with J gene TRBJ1-4, with 9 bases fitting TRBD1. The length of the CDR3 is 16 residues. Trimming took 2 bases from V and 2 from J; bases not matched to a gene: 3. CDR1 and CDR2 from the germline V gene are SGHTA and FQGNSA. The CDR3 DNA sequence: TGTGCCAGCAGCTTATCCGGGACAGGGACTAATGAAAAACTGTTTTTT. It is translated as CASSLSGTGTNEKLFF.

The chain carries TRBV2 and TRBJ1-2, with a tentative D call TRBD1 (6 bases). The length of the CDR3 is 15 residues. Trimming stripped 6 bases from V and 0 bases from J, with 14 bases between. Germline assignment: CDR1 SNHLY and CDR2 FYNNEI. The CDR3 DNA reads as TGTGCCAGCAGGGAACAGGGAGGGACTAACTATGGCTACACCTTC. It is translated as CASREQGGTNYGYTF.

This chain joins TRBV5-8 and TRBJ1-1; D possibly corresponds to TRBD1 (5 bases). The ends were cut back, 0 bases at V and 6 bases at J, with 9 bases in the middle. Germline loops: CDR1 SGHTS, CDR2 YDEGEE. This CDR3 has 13 amino acids. CDR3 protein: CASSLAGMAEAFF. The CDR3, as DNA: TGTGCCAGCAGCTTGGCAGGGATGGCTGAAGCTTTCTTT.

This chain uses TRBV28 with TRBJ1-1; D uncertain. The CDR3 is 18 residues long. Germline-derived CDR1 and CDR2 are MDHEN and SYDVKM. The V and J ends lost 3 bases and 2 bases respectively, with 22 bases between them. The CDR3 DNA reads as TGTGCCAGCAGTTTGATAAAATGGTCAGCAGTACCAAACACTGAAGCTTTCTTT. It is translated as CASSLIKWSAVPNTEAFF.

This clone was counted a few times. V gene TRBV19 combines with J gene TRBJ1-1; no clear D gene. Germline assignment: CDR1 LNHDA and CDR2 SQIVND (reference sequence). Trimming shortened V by 5 bases and J by 1 base, and 5 bases separated the two germline ends. This CDR3 comprises 12 residues. Written as DNA, the CDR3 is TGTGCCAGTAGTCGGACGAACACTGAAGCTTTCTTT. This gives the protein CASSRTNTEAFF. The full variable domain, with the rest looked up from reference TRBV19 and TRBJ1-1, is DGGITQSPKYLFRKEGQNVTLSCEQNLNHDAMYWYRQDPGQGLRLIYYSQIVNDFQKGDIAEGYSVSREKKESFPLTVTSAQKNPTAFYLCASSRTNTEAFFGQGTRLTVV.

The rearrangement links TRBV4-3 to TRBJ2-5; D may be TRBD1 or TRBD2 (6 bases each). V was trimmed by 0 bases and J by 5 bases, leaving 13 bases between them. CDR1 and CDR2 from the germline V gene are LGHNA and YSLEER. The CDR3 extends over 15 amino acids. CDR3 DNA: TGCGCCAGCAGCCAAGACCGGGGGCGGGCGGAGACCCAGTACTTC. Its protein product is CASSQDRGRAETQYF.

J is TRBJ1-1 and V is TRBV19, with D tentatively TRBD1 (6 bases). V lost 5 bases to trimming and J lost 1 base, with 14 bases between them. This CDR3 is built from 15 residues. Germline CDR1 LNHDA, CDR2 SQIVND (reference sequence). The CDR3 DNA reads TGTGCCAGTAGTTCGAGGACAGTACCGAACACTGAAGCTTTCTTT. Translating gives CASSSRTVPNTEAFF.

This chain connects TRBV5-1 to TRBJ1-1, with D possibly being TRBD1 (5 bases). There are 12 residues in the CDR3. Germline CDR1 reads SGHRS; CDR2 reads YFSETQ. V lost 0 bases and J lost 11, with 11 bases in between. CDR3 DNA sequence: TGCGCCAGCAGCTTGGATCAGGGTTGGGCTTTCTTT. Its protein product is CASSLDQGWAFF. Drawing the rest from reference TRBV5-1 and TRBJ1-1, the complete variable domain is KAGVTQTPRYLIKTRGQQVTLSCSPISGHRSVSWYQQTPGQGLQFLFEYFSETQRNKGNFPGRFSGRQFSNSRSEMNVSTLELGDSALYLCASSLDQGWAFFGQGTRLTVV.

The chain uses TRBV2 and TRBJ2-5; no definite D call. The V and J ends lost 11 bases and 5 bases respectively, with 15 bases between them. CDR3 length: 12 amino acids. Germline V lookup: CDR1 SNHLY, CDR2 FYNNEI. DNA of the CDR3: TGTGCCGCGAGGCCCTTCCAGGAGACCCAGTACTTC. Translating it yields CAARPFQETQYF.

The chain employs TRBV28 and TRBJ2-3; D may be TRBD2 (7 bases). The germline gives CDR1 MDHEN, CDR2 SYDVKM. This CDR3 has 14 amino acids. V lost 7 bases and J lost 6, with 17 bases in between. The CDR3 bases are TGTGCCAGCATGCCCGGGGGGCCCCGGGATACGCAGTATTTT. It is translated as CASMPGGPRDTQYF.

This chain joins TRBV10-3 and TRBJ1-3; 8 bases map to TRBD1. Germline loops: CDR1 ENHRY, CDR2 SYGVKD. The CDR3 has 15 amino acids. V was pared by 2 bases and J by 2 bases, with 2 bases of the junction left unmatched. The CDR3 bases are TGTGCCATCAGTGAGCAGGGGGCCCCTGGAAACACCATATATTTT. Translating it yields CAISEQGAPGNTIYF.

The chain is built from TRBV2 and TRBJ2-5; D gene unclear. CDR3 length: 12 amino acids. The germline V gene encodes CDR1 SNHLY and CDR2 FYNNEI. Trimming stripped 8 bases from V and 1 base from J, with 8 bases between. CDR3 in amino acids: CASALRQETQYF. CDR3 nucleotides: TGTGCCAGCGCCCTCCGCCAAGAGACCCAGTACTTC.